These T cell receptor beta chains were read from a single sample in a study of T cell responses to AZD1222 COVID-19 vaccine. Assay: immunoSEQ multiplex PCR; the TCRdb copy retains only in-frame clones and omits some. The sample has 100,000 to 150,000 clones; 80% to 90% are singletons. Sequencing used peripheral blood, obtained on day 0 of AZD1222 vaccination. The receptors shown here come from an adult in good health. Both conserved end residues are part of each CDR3. The D gene is left open where the match is weak. The size field is filled for only some rows; it gives once, few, many or a size class.

J	D	size	V	CDR3	DNA
TRBJ1-5	.	.	TRBV6-4	CASSDNQPQHF	TGTGCCAGCAGTGACAATCAGCCCCAGCATTTT
TRBJ1-2	.	once	TRBV4-1	CASSPPGGLLAYTF	TGCGCCAGCAGCCCCCCCGGGGGGTTGTTAGCCTACACCTTC
TRBJ1-3	.	.	TRBV12-5	CASGRTGSLGGNTIYF	TGTGCTAGTGGACGTACAGGGTCCCTGGGGGGAAACACCATATATTTT
TRBJ2-5	TRBD2	.	TRBV2	CASSGGGTGKTQYF	TGTGCCAGCAGTGGCGGGGGGACTGGAAAGACCCAGTACTTC
TRBJ2-7	.	.	TRBV2	CASSGDTGRPYEQYF	TGTGCCAGCAGTGGGGACACTGGTCGACCATACGAGCAGTACTTC
TRBJ2-3	TRBD1	.	TRBV24-1	CATSDTTTGTFTDTQYF	TGTGCCACCAGTGATACAACGACAGGGACCTTCACAGATACGCAGTATTTT
TRBJ2-7	.	.	TRBV27	CASSFRQNYEQYF	TGTGCCAGCAGTTTTCGACAGAACTACGAGCAGTACTTC
TRBJ2-7	TRBD1	.	TRBV27	CASSGNTGTGVHEQYF	TGTGCCAGCAGTGGGAATACCGGGACAGGGGTCCACGAGCAGTACTTC
TRBJ1-2	.	.	TRBV5-6	CASSAGRGLGGYTF	TGTGCCAGCAGCGCCGGTCGGGGGCTGGGTGGCTACACCTTC
TRBJ1-1	.	.	TRBV5-1	CASSLDGFTEAFF	TGCGCCAGCAGCTTGGACGGGTTCACTGAAGCTTTCTTT
TRBJ2-7	TRBD2	.	TRBV7-9	CASSSLAGVFYEQYF	TGTGCCAGCAGCTCACTAGCGGGAGTTTTCTACGAGCAGTACTTC